This is a list of T cell receptor beta chains from one sample in a study of shared clonotypes between healthy human individuals. The protocol was immunoSEQ multiplex PCR, while the TCRdb copy is restricted to in-frame clones and leaves out a portion. The sample shows a few hundred thousand clones, over 65% of them seen only once. The sample consisted of memory CD4+ T cells sorted from blood. These receptors came from a man in his thirties or forties in good health. CDR3s include the opening cysteine and the closing phenylalanine or tryptophan. The order of the fields is V gene, J gene, D gene, clone size, CDR3 DNA, CDR3 protein. A D gene is named only where the DNA matches it firmly. Size is stated for part of the rows, as once, few or many counts, or as a class when the clone is expanded.

TRBV9	TRBJ1-3	NA	few	TGTGCCAGCAGCGTAGGGAGGGGGGCAGGCCGCTCTGGAAACACCATATATTTT	CASSVGRGAGRSGNTIYF
TRBV18	TRBJ2-3	NA	NA	TGTGCCAGCTCACCACAGGGGCCCAGCACAGATACGCAGTATTTT	CASSPQGPSTDTQYF
TRBV2	TRBJ2-7	NA	NA	TGTGCCAGCAGTGAATTGGGGCCGAGGGGCGAGCAGTACTTC	CASSELGPRGEQYF
TRBV28	TRBJ2-7	NA	once	TGTGCCAGCAGTTTGAGTCCCCTCGAGCAGTACTTC	CASSLSPLEQYF
TRBV7-9	TRBJ2-7	NA	NA	TGTGCCAGCAGCCCTAAAGGATTACGGGCCGAGCAGTACTTC	CASSPKGLRAEQYF
TRBV7-3	TRBJ2-7	NA	NA	TGTGCCAGCAGCCCTACCGGACCCTACGAGCAGTACTTC	CASSPTGPYEQYF
TRBV2	TRBJ1-4	TRBD1	NA	TGTGCCAGCAGTGGCCAGGGGGTGGCTAATGAAAAACTGTTTTTT	CASSGQGVANEKLFF
TRBV5-4	TRBJ2-1	NA	NA	TGTGCCAGCAGCCCTTGGAGGGGGGGCTCTTACAATGAGCAGTTCTTC	CASSPWRGGSYNEQFF
TRBV10-1	TRBJ1-2	TRBD1	NA	TGCGCCAGCTCTCCGGGACAGGATTATGGCTACACCTTC	CASSPGQDYGYTF
TRBV29-1	TRBJ2-2	TRBD1	NA	TGCAGCGTTGAGAGGGGGCAGAACACCGGGGAGCTGTTTTTT	CSVERGQNTGELFF
TRBV11-2	TRBJ2-3	TRBD1	few	TGTGCCAGCAGCACGGACAGGGCCCGCACAGATACGCAGTATTTT	CASSTDRARTDTQYF
TRBV6-5	TRBJ1-1	NA	NA	TGTGCCAGCCGAGGGAGGGGGGCGCGGGAAGCTTTCTTT	CASRGRGAREAFF
TRBV2	TRBJ1-2	NA	NA	TGTGCCAGCACCTGGGAACTTGGTGGCTACACCTTC	CASTWELGGYTF